The 5 T cell receptor beta chains below were found in one sample sequenced in a study of CD8+ T cells in alopecia areata. Following extraction, RNA underwent reverse transcription to cDNA, which served as the sequencing template. Sequencing was performed with immunoSEQ multiplex PCR; in TCRdb, only in-frame clones are kept and a portion is missing. The table records over 100,000 clones, roughly 50% of them present only once. Noted treatment: oral pan-JAK inhibitor, 5-10 mg twice daily. The specimen was CD8+ T cells sorted from blood, collected at week 24, from a patient treated with tofacitinib. The receptor source for this set is a human donor with alopecia areata.

The rearrangement joins TRBV27 to TRBJ2-5; D unclear. The CDR3 is 13 residues long. V lost 6 bases and J 2 bases, leaving 10 bases between the germline ends. Germline CDR1 reads MNHEY; CDR2 reads SMNVEV (reference sequence). The CDR3 region has the DNA TGTGCCAGCAGGTGGCTAGGACAAGAGACCCAGTACTTC. This sequence encodes CASRWLGQETQYF.

The chain links TRBV4-3 to TRBJ1-1; D is unresolved. Deletions cut 2 bases from V and 3 bases from J, with 16 bases between. Per the germline V gene, CDR1 is LGHNA and CDR2 is YSLEER. This CDR3 spans 16 amino acids. Here the CDR3 DNA reads TGCGCCAGCAGCCAATCCTTAGCGGGAGAGGACACTGAAGCTTTCTTT. This gives the protein CASSQSLAGEDTEAFF.

The genes are TRBV5-6 and TRBJ2-1; 8 bases fit TRBD1. Trimming took 2 bases from V and 8 from J; bases not matched to a gene: 3. Germline CDR1 SGHDT, CDR2 YYEEEE. The CDR3 extends over 13 amino acids. DNA of the CDR3: TGTGCCAGCAGCTTCTGGACAGGGTATGAGCAGTTCTTC. Protein sequence: CASSFWTGYEQFF.

V gene TRBV7-9 combines with J gene TRBJ1-2, with 9 bases identical to TRBD1. Germline CDR1 reads SEHNR; CDR2 reads FQNEAQ (reference sequence). This CDR3 comprises 15 residues. Trimming took 5 bases from V and 4 from J; bases not matched to a gene: 8. CDR3 coding DNA: TGTGCCAGCAGCCCCCCGGGACAGGGTGTCTATGGCTACACCTTC. Its translation: CASSPPGQGVYGYTF.

This clone was observed a handful of times. The J gene is TRBJ2-3, the V gene TRBV7-3; tentative D call: TRBD2 (6 bases). Germline V gene data show CDR1 as SGHTA and CDR2 as FQGTGA. The ends were cut back, 1 base at V and 6 bases at J, with 14 bases in the middle. The CDR3 contains 15 residues. CDR3 bases: TGTGCCAGCAGCTTAAGTCTAGCGCATGAGGATACGCAGTATTTT. It yields the protein CASSLSLAHEDTQYF. Using reference TRBV7-3 and TRBJ2-3 for the parts outside the CDR3, the full variable domain is GAGVSQTPSNKVTEKGKYVELRCDPISGHTALYWYRQSLGQGPEFLIYFQGTGAADDSGLPNDRFFAVRPEGSVSTLKIQRTERGDSAVYLCASSLSLAHEDTQYFGPGTRLTVL.